A single sample is the source of the 11 T cell receptor beta chains below, sequenced in a study of control samples from healthy donors and cancer patients. Sequencing used immunoSEQ multiplex PCR; TCRdb keeps in-frame clones, though not all of them. The data show 150,000 to 200,000 clones, around 94% seen once. Sequencing was carried out using blood. These receptors were taken from a young woman in good health.

This sequence joins TRBV28 and TRBJ2-1; TRBD2 agrees at 15 bases. Germline V gives CDR1 MDHEN, CDR2 SYDVKM. J was trimmed by 8 bases and V by 5 bases; bases with no gene match: 13. The length of the CDR3 is 18 residues. The CDR3 DNA is TGTGCCAGCAGTACCCGACCGGGACTAGCGGGAGGTTACGATGAGCAGTTCTTC. Amino acid sequence: CASSTRPGLAGGYDEQFF.

The J gene is TRBJ2-2, the V gene TRBV5-6; D perhaps matches TRBD2 (6 bases). This CDR3 region has 12 residues. V gave up 4 bases and J gave up 8 bases, with 9 bases separating them. Per the germline V gene, CDR1 is SGHDT and CDR2 is YYEEEE. The CDR3 region is CASSQGGGELFF. The CDR3 bases are TGTGCCAGCAGCCAGGGAGGAGGGGAGCTGTTTTTT.

In this sample, this clone turned up once. J is TRBJ2-2 and V is TRBV3-1 (or the pseudogene TRBV3-2); TRBD2 agrees at 8 bases. The germline gives CDR1 LGHDT, CDR2 YNNKEL (reference sequence). The CDR3 covers 15 residues. V gave up 6 bases and J gave up 4 bases; unmatched junction bases: 7. DNA for the CDR3: TGTGCCAGCAGGCGCTCCGGGACTAGCACCGGGGAGCTGTTTTTT. It codes for CASRRSGTSTGELFF.

The rearrangement links TRBV28 to TRBJ2-1, with D perhaps TRBD1 or TRBD2 (6 bases each). This CDR3 spans 18 amino acids. Germline V lookup: CDR1 MDHEN, CDR2 SYDVKM. Trimming removed 1 base at V and 5 bases at J, with 21 bases between. The CDR3 bases are TGTGCCAGCAGTTTATCCGGAATCGGGGGCGGAACGAACAATGAGCAGTTCTTC. Encoded protein: CASSLSGIGGGTNNEQFF.

CDR3 protein: CASSPLKGNQGGYTF. The CDR3 coding sequence is TGTGCCAGCAGTCCCTTGAAGGGGAACCAGGGAGGCTACACCTTC. This chain links TRBV6-2 or TRBV6-3 with TRBJ1-2; D is possibly TRBD1 (5 bases). CDR1 and CDR2 from the germline V gene are MNHEY and SVGEGT. The CDR3 runs to 15 residues. Deletions cut 5 bases from V and 8 bases from J, with 21 bases between.

This sequence joins TRBV24-1 and TRBJ2-3; D possibly corresponds to TRBD1 (5 bases). The CDR3 is made up of 16 amino acids. CDR1 and CDR2 (germline): KGHDR, SFDVKD. The V end lost 4 bases, the J end lost 2 bases, and 15 bases lay between the germline ends. CDR3: CATSDLGDLLTDTQYF. CDR3 nucleotide sequence: TGTGCCACCAGTGACCTAGGGGATTTGCTCACAGATACGCAGTATTTT.

In DNA form, the CDR3 reads TGTGCCAGCCTGGCGTCAGGGACTCGGAACGTCCTGACTTTC. It specifies CASLASGTRNVLTF. This chain uses TRBV7-9 with TRBJ2-6, with D tentatively TRBD2 (6 bases). This CDR3 is 14 amino acids long. Germline V gene data show CDR1 as SEHNR and CDR2 as FQNEAQ (reference sequence). Trimming removed 8 bases from V and 10 bases from J, with 18 bases in between.

The J gene is TRBJ2-7, the V gene TRBV10-3; 9 bases line up with TRBD1. The CDR3 is made up of 13 amino acids. Germline CDR1 is ENHRY and CDR2 is SYGVKD. V lost 9 bases and J lost 4; bases outside the gene matches: 7. CDR3 sequence: CAIQTGQGYEQYF. The CDR3 bases are TGTGCCATTCAAACGGGACAGGGTTACGAGCAGTACTTC.

With regard to this clone: One junction end does not reproduce the germline sequence, and a read error may be involved. V and J are TRBV11-3 and TRBJ1-3, with 12 bases aligning to TRBD1. The germline V gene encodes CDR1 SGHNT and CDR2 YENEEA. This CDR3 region has 17 residues. The CDR3 sequence: CASSSPPGQGAGNTTYF. CDR3 bases: TGTGCCAGCAGCTCGCCTCCGGGACAGGGGGCTGGAAACACCACATATTTT.

The CDR3 loop reads CASSPGGGAVKKLFF. CDR3 nucleotides: TGTGCCAGCAGTCCCGGGGGAGGGGCCGTTAAAAAACTGTTTTTT. The chain uses TRBV28 and TRBJ1-4; D may be TRBD1 (5 bases). In germline, CDR1 is MDHEN, CDR2 SYDVKM. V was pared by 5 bases and J by 9 bases, with 19 bases between. The CDR3 loop spans 15 amino acids. The full variable domain, rest sourced from reference TRBV28 and TRBJ1-4, is DVKVTQSSRYLVKRTGEKVFLECVQDMDHENMFWYRQDPGLGLRLIYFSYDVKMKEKGDIPEGYSVSREKKERFSLILESASTNQTSMYLCASSPGGGAVKKLFFGSGTQLSVL.

This clone came up once. The chain is built from TRBV19 and TRBJ1-6; TRBD1 matches 10 bases. The V segment lost 5 bases and the J segment 9 bases; nucleotides outside the gene matches: 10. Germline loops: CDR1 LNHDA, CDR2 SQIVND (reference sequence). The CDR3 contains 16 residues. Here the CDR3 DNA reads TGTGCCAGTAGTCCCTCCCGGACAGGGGGATTTTCACCCCTCCACTTT. It codes for CASSPSRTGGFSPLHF.